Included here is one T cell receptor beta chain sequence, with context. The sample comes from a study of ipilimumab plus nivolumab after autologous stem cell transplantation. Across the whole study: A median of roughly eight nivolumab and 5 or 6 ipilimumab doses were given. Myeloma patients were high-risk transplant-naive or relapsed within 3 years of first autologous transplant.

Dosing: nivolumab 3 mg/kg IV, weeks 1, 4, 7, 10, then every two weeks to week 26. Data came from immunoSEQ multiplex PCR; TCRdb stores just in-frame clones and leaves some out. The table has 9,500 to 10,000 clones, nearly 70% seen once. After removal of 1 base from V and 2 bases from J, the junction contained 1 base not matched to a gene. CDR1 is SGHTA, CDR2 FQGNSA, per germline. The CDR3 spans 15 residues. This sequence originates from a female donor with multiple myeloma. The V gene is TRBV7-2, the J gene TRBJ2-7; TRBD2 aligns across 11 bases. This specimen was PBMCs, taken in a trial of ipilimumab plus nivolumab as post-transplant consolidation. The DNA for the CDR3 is TGTGCCAGCAGCTTAGTAGCGGGAGGGCCCTACGAGCAGTACTTC. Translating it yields CASSLVAGGPYEQYF.